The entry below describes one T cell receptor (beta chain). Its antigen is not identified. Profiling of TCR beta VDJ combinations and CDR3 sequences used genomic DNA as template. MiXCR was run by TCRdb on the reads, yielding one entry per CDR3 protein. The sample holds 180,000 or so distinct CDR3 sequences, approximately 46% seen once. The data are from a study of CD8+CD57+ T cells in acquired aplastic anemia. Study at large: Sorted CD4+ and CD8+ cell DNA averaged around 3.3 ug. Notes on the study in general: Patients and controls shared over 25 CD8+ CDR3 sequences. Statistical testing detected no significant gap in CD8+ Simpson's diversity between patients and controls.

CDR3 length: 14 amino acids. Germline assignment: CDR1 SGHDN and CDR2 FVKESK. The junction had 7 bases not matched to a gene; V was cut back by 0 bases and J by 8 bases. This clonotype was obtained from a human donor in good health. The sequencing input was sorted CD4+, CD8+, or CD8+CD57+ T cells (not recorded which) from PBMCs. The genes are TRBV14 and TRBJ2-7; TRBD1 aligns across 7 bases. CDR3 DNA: TGTGCCAGCAGCCAAGAATTAATCAGGGGGAAGCAGTACTTC. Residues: CASSQELIRGKQYF.